This is a list of T cell receptor beta chains from one sample in a study of T cell responses to AZD1222 COVID-19 vaccine. Using immunoSEQ multiplex PCR, the repertoire was profiled, and TCRdb retains in-frame clones only, with some absent. The sample has 110,000 to 150,000 clones; approximately 85% are singletons. The sample consisted of peripheral blood, taken on day 0 of AZD1222 vaccination. The receptors derive from an adult in good health. CDR3s include the opening cysteine and the closing phenylalanine or tryptophan. The D gene is left open where the match is weak. Size values are once, few and many counts, or a class for expanded clones, and some rows have none.

.,TRBJ2-2,.,TRBV25-1,CASSEDRNTGELFF,TGTGCCAGCAGTGAAGACAGGAACACCGGGGAGCTGTTTTTT
TRBD1,TRBJ2-1,.,TRBV27,CASSSAGQGPYNEQFF,TGTGCCAGCAGTTCCGCGGGACAGGGGCCCTACAATGAGCAGTTCTTC
.,TRBJ2-2,.,TRBV9,CASSVRSDSSNTGELFF,TGTGCCAGCAGCGTTCGATCGGACAGTTCGAACACCGGGGAGCTGTTTTTT
TRBD1,TRBJ2-1,.,TRBV5-1,CASSRGGGQDNEQFF,TGCGCCAGCAGCCGAGGTGGTGGACAGGACAATGAGCAGTTCTTC
TRBD2,TRBJ2-1,.,TRBV7-9,CASSLGTSSYNEQFF,TGTGCCAGCAGCTTAGGGACTAGCTCCTACAATGAGCAGTTCTTC
TRBD2,TRBJ2-3,.,TRBV28,CASSSSGGVKDTQYF,TGTGCCAGCAGTTCTAGCGGGGGGGTGAAAGATACGCAGTATTTT
TRBD2,TRBJ2-3,once,TRBV2,CASRLAGAWDTQYF,TGTGCCAGCAGGCTAGCGGGGGCATGGGATACGCAGTATTTT
TRBD2,TRBJ2-7,.,TRBV27,CATGEGLWEQYF,TGTGCTACCGGGGAGGGCCTGTGGGAGCAGTACTTC
.,TRBJ1-4,.,TRBV14,CASSRALREKLFF,TGTGCCAGCAGTCGGGCCCTTCGGGAAAAACTGTTTTTT
TRBD2,TRBJ2-5,.,TRBV5-4,CASSAGLAGEETQYF,TGTGCCAGCAGCGCGGGACTAGCGGGGGAAGAGACCCAGTACTTC
TRBD2,TRBJ2-1,.,TRBV5-6,CASSYIAGMDNEQFF,TGTGCCAGCAGCTACATAGCGGGAATGGACAATGAGCAGTTCTTC
.,TRBJ1-2,.,TRBV6-1,CASSEHGYSLEGYTF,TGTGCCAGCAGTGAACATGGGTACTCCCTCGAGGGCTACACCTTC
TRBD2,TRBJ2-1,.,TRBV24-1,CATSDSGTSGANEQFF,TGTGCCACCAGTGATTCCGGGACTAGCGGGGCCAATGAGCAGTTCTTC
.,TRBJ1-5,.,TRBV6-5,CASSLTGGRGNQPQHF,TGTGCCAGCAGTTTGACTGGGGGGCGCGGCAATCAGCCCCAGCATTTT
TRBD1,TRBJ1-1,few,TRBV18,CASSPPKQGGGTEAFF,TGTGCCAGCTCACCACCGAAACAGGGGGGGGGAACTGAAGCTTTCTTT
TRBD2,TRBJ2-1,.,TRBV5-1,CASSWPTSGGNYNEQFF,TGCGCCAGCAGCTGGCCGACTAGCGGGGGGAACTACAATGAGCAGTTCTTC
.,TRBJ1-2,.,TRBV9,CASSERTELLANYGYTF,TGTGCCAGCAGCGAGCGGACAGAACTTTTAGCTAACTATGGCTACACCTTC
.,TRBJ1-2,few,TRBV19,CASSITAGSYGYTF,TGTGCCAGTAGTATCACCGCAGGGTCCTATGGCTACACCTTC
.,TRBJ1-6,.,TRBV3-1/TRBV3-2,CASSPGGTYNSPLHF,TGTGCCAGCAGCCCCGGGGGGACCTATAATTCACCCCTCCACTTT
.,TRBJ1-2,.,TRBV5-4,CASSLGINYGYTF,TGTGCCAGCAGCTTGGGCATCAACTATGGCTACACCTTC
.,TRBJ1-2,.,TRBV5-1,CASSEGHIYGYTF,TGCGCCAGCAGCGAGGGACATATCTATGGCTACACCTTC
TRBD1,TRBJ1-1,few,TRBV14,CASEGQGNTEAFF,TGTGCCAGCGAGGGACAGGGGAACACTGAAGCTTTCTTT
TRBD2,TRBJ2-2,.,TRBV9,CASSVVSGGNTGELFF,TGTGCCAGCAGCGTAGTTTCGGGAGGGAACACCGGGGAGCTGTTTTTT
TRBD2,TRBJ2-7,.,TRBV10-3,CAISEWTSGPYEQYF,TGTGCCATCAGTGAGTGGACTAGCGGTCCCTACGAGCAGTACTTC
.,TRBJ2-3,.,TRBV6-5,CASSPKRTITDTQYF,TGTGCCAGCAGTCCTAAGCGGACAATCACAGATACGCAGTATTTT
TRBD1,TRBJ2-6,.,TRBV5-1,CASSRAGRGQENQARSGANVLTF,TGCGCCAGCAGCCGCGCAGGTCGGGGACAGGAAAACCAGGCCCGCTCTGGGGCCAACGTCCTGACTTTC
TRBD2,TRBJ2-3,.,TRBV29-1,CSGREGGTDTQYF,TGCAGCGGCCGGGAGGGCGGTACAGATACGCAGTATTTT
TRBD1,TRBJ1-3,.,TRBV18,CASSPDRSGNTIYF,TGTGCCAGCTCACCGGACAGGTCTGGAAACACCATATATTTT
.,TRBJ1-3,.,TRBV9,CASSFGQGNTIYF,TGTGCCAGCAGCTTCGGACAGGGAAACACCATATATTTT
.,TRBJ2-7,.,TRBV7-2,CASSWTRGGYEQYF,TGTGCCAGCAGCTGGACCAGGGGAGGCTACGAGCAGTACTTC
TRBD1,TRBJ1-2,.,TRBV15,CATSRADRGGYTF,TGTGCCACCAGCAGAGCGGACAGGGGGGGCTACACCTTC
.,TRBJ1-2,.,TRBV20-1,CSASRQAGYTF,TGCAGTGCTAGCCGGCAGGCGGGCTACACCTTC
.,TRBJ2-5,.,TRBV5-4,CASSFPGLSETQYF,TGTGCCAGCAGCTTTCCGGGACTCTCAGAGACCCAGTACTTC
TRBD1,TRBJ1-6,.,TRBV28,CATGGQNNSPLHF,TGTGCCACCGGGGGACAGAATAATTCACCCCTCCACTTT
.,TRBJ1-5,.,TRBV18,CASSPWVNQPQHF,TGTGCCAGCTCACCGTGGGTTAATCAGCCCCAGCATTTT
.,TRBJ1-2,.,TRBV6-5,CASRPGTSSNYGYTF,TGTGCCAGCAGGCCCGGGACGTCCTCAAACTATGGCTACACCTTC
.,TRBJ2-1,.,TRBV4-1,CASSLEGLSYNEQFF,TGCGCCAGCAGCCTCGAGGGACTCTCCTACAATGAGCAGTTCTTC
TRBD2,TRBJ2-7,few,TRBV4-1,CASSQDSELAAYEQYF,TGCGCCAGCAGCCAAGATTCGGAACTAGCGGCTTACGAGCAGTACTTC
.,TRBJ2-1,.,TRBV12-2,CASRLSGREGHNEQFF,TGTGCAAGTCGCTTAAGCGGCCGGGAGGGCCACAATGAGCAGTTCTTC
.,TRBJ2-4,.,TRBV27,CASGPTQNIQYF,TGTGCCAGCGGGCCAACCCAAAACATTCAGTACTTC
TRBD1,TRBJ2-3,.,TRBV6-6,CASSGRQGKFTDTQYF,TGTGCCAGCAGTGGGCGACAGGGGAAGTTCACAGATACGCAGTATTTT
.,TRBJ2-7,.,TRBV7-9,CASSPLGVYEQYF,TGTGCCAGCAGCCCCCTGGGCGTCTACGAGCAGTACTTC
TRBD2,TRBJ2-1,.,TRBV27,CASGTRTSGSPNLYNEQFF,TGTGCCAGCGGGACGAGGACTAGCGGTTCCCCAAACCTCTACAATGAGCAGTTCTTC
.,TRBJ1-2,.,TRBV9,CASSVGSRDAIYYGYTF,TGTGCCAGCAGCGTAGGTTCCCGGGACGCGATATACTATGGCTACACCTTC
.,TRBJ1-3,.,TRBV28,CASSLFIRNTIYF,TGTGCCAGCAGTTTATTTATCCGAAACACCATATATTTT